The clone carrying this T cell receptor beta chain was found a few times. Its cognate antigen is unknown. This specimen belongs to a study of cytomegalovirus exposure and HLA in healthy donors. A multiplex PCR was run with 60 Vbeta primers and 13 Jbeta primers. Sequenced by immunoSEQ multiplex PCR; TCRdb stores in-frame clones only, minus some. The sample has around 92,000 clones, around 82% seen once; the top ten hold under 2.5%. Broader study findings: In vitro experiments confirmed that a few CMV-associated chains were specific for CMV antigens. In an earlier analysis, productive rearrangement rates for most beta V segments clustered near 87% or 30%. The sole available immune exposure information was CMV serostatus. At a 0.05 false discovery rate, a later analysis found about 17,000 TCR beta sequences to be associated with HLA alleles.

Germline V gene sequence: CDR1 SNHLY, CDR2 FYNNEI. CDR3 length: 12 residues. V was pared by 6 bases and J by 5 bases, with 3 bases of the junction left unmatched. Sequencing was done on a sample of PBMCs. V gene TRBV2 combines with J gene TRBJ2-7; 8 nucleotides line up with TRBD2. This clonotype originated in a man aged 18 to 29 in good health and CMV-seronegative. The CDR3 DNA reads TGTGCCAGCAGACTAGCGGTGGACGAGCAGTACTTC. Protein: CASRLAVDEQYF.